This T cell receptor (beta chain) was sequenced during a study of shared clonotypes between healthy human individuals (dated by TCRdb to about 2020). Notes on the research overall: The cohort comprised two women and a few men aged 18 to 49 years. For each donor, three plates each were used for CD4 naive and CD4 memory, two plates were used for CD8 naive, and one plate was used for CD8 memory. Between about 0.9 and 9 billion PBMCs per donor were obtained by leukapheresis. To estimate repertoire size and how much clonotype sharing occurs between individuals, the study deeply sequenced the blood TCR repertoires of 4 to 6 healthy adults. Different laboratories and diverse techniques were used to prepare libraries and sequence TCR repertoires, to increase sequencing depth and limit assay-specific biases. Overall study results and their limits: Even with the large sequencing depth, rarefaction of the sorted-subset datasets indicated that sequencing was incomplete. Naive subsets generally had larger estimated clonotype richness than memory subsets did. Sampling was limited to blood, and TCR repertoires in tissue likely differ from TCR repertoires in blood. When a handful of donors were compared, the shared fraction of clonotypes was around 5% for naive CD4, around 3.5% for naive CD8, 2.3% for memory CD4, and around 0.37% for memory CD8. Compared with non-shared clonotypes, the clonotypes found in all four sorted-subset donors had higher generation probabilities. Because the study included only a small number of donors, the genetic and exposure-history diversity represented was limited. Based on pairwise subsampling, the degree of clonotype sharing among donors was expected to be affected by sequencing depth.

TCR CDR3 regions were amplified from genomic DNA by multiplex PCR using the deep immunoSEQ assay. Extracted genomic DNA from each cell subset was spread evenly across all wells of several immunoSEQ 96-well plates, with each plate serving as a replicate. Each replicate PCR for sorted subsets received approximately 220 ng genomic DNA, equal to roughly 29,000 T cell genomes. Purified libraries were quantified with a Qubit 3.0 fluorometer, sized on a Bioanalyzer 2100, and re-quantified with the KAPA Library Quantification kit. Every immunoSEQ 96-well plate was sequenced on a separate single-read 150-cycle Illumina NextSeq 550 flow cell. In the paper's pipeline: Because the immunoSEQ output held only junctional sequences and lacked quality scores, the filtering could not match the filtering applied to full-length reads. To assign V/J genes and CDR3, sequences were annotated using PyIR, a Python wrapper for IgBLAST v1.9, with IMGT germline references. Any read was removed if the V/J assignment was weak (E-value above 1e-6), the CDR3 was missing, or the read contained stop codons, out-of-frame junctions, or ambiguous translated residues. V3J clonotypes were defined as sequences sharing an identical inferred V gene, J gene, and CDR3 amino acid sequence. The percentage overlap between two repertoires was calculated by dividing the number of shared unique clonotypes by the size of the smaller repertoire. Repertoire richness was assessed with RTK rarefaction, the Chao1 estimator, and Recon v2.1 estimates of unobserved clonotypes. Generation probabilities were computed with OLGA for all TCRbeta clonotypes obtained by the gDNA method from four donors. The source is immuneACCESS, and TCRdb retained only in-frame sequences with V and J called. Part of the clones is not carried over; for the studies checked, unresolved V genes explain less than half of this, and the remainder is unexplained. D and trimming come from the DNA, and the V and J calls and clone size come from that table. The sample table lists hundreds of thousands of clones, roughly 96% of them with a count of one. The ten largest clones capture 0.11% of the sample.

CD8 naive samples consisted of CD45RO-negative cells that were positively selected for CCR7, yielding a CD45RA+CCR7+ population without TemRA cells. Donors were healthy HIV-negative adults with no recently reported acute infections or vaccinations. Every donor was a Caucasian adult residing in Nashville, Tennessee, USA. After blood collection by leukapheresis, PBMCs were isolated using Ficoll-Histopaque density gradient centrifugation and then cryopreserved in the vapor phase of liquid nitrogen. Analytical flow cytometry was used to check the purity and quantity of every magnetically sorted T cell population. Each sorted fraction had its genomic DNA isolated and then quantified by UV absorbance on a Nanodrop 2000c. The germline V gene supplies CDR1 MDHEN and CDR2 SYDVKM. The CDR3 runs 17 amino acids, cysteine and phenylalanine included. The kept DNA is CDR3 alone, 51 bases in frame from the first base. V sheds 3 bases and J sheds 0 bases, leaving 15 bases between their ends.

Concerning this clone itself: Its antigen is not yet known. Within one base of it there is no much larger clone, and no base qualities were kept.

The sample consisted of naive CD8+ T cells sorted from blood. Reading the label with the study, this specimen's cell subset or site is: CD45RA+CCR7+. The chain is assembled from TRBV28 and TRBJ1-5, with the D gene not confidently named. The sequence was obtained from a woman under 40 in good health. The CDR3 sequence is CASSFVYGDYSNQPQHF. The sequence in DNA is TGTGCCAGCAGTTTCGTTTACGGGGATTATAGCAATCAGCCCCAGCATTTT.